In this sample, the clone carrying this T cell receptor beta chain turned up a few times. The CDR3 is 15 amino acids. J was trimmed by 4 bases and V by 2 bases; bases with no gene match: 7. CDR1 and CDR2 from the germline V gene are MNHEY and SVGAGI. MiXCR was run by TCRdb on the 5' RACE reads, yielding one entry per CDR3 protein. Of hundreds of thousands of distinct CDR3 sequences in the sample, about 7.8% were seen once. The data originate from a study of T cells after yellow fever vaccination. This sequence joins TRBV6-5 and TRBJ1-2, with 7 nucleotides matching TRBD1. The receptor's source is a man between 18 and 35 years old who received the YFV17D yellow fever vaccine. Sequencing used PBMCs, obtained about 41 days after the first yellow fever vaccination. CDR3 sequence reads: CASSYLTGDIYGYTF. Written as DNA, the CDR3 is TGTGCCAGCAGTTACCTAACAGGGGACATCTATGGCTACACCTTC.